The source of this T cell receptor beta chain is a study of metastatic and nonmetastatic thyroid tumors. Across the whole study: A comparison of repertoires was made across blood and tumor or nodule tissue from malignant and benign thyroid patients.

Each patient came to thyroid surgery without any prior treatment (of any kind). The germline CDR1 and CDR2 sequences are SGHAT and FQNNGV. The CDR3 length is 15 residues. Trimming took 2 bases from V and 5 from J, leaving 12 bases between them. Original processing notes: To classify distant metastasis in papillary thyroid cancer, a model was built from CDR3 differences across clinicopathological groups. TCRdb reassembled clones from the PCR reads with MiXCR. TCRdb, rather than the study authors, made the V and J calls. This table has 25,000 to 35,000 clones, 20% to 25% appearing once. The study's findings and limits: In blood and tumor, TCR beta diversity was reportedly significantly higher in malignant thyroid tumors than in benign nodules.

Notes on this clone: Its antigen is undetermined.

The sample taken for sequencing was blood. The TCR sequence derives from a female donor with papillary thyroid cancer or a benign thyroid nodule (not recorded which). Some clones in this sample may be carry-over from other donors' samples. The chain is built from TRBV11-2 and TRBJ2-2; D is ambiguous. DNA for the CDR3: TGTGCCAGCAGCTTATGGCTAGACGGGACCGGGGAGCTGTTTTTT. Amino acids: CASSLWLDGTGELFF.